Listed below are T cell receptor beta chains from one sample, sequenced in a study of T cells in Graves' hyperthyroidism and ophthalmopathy. TCRdb passed the multiplex PCR reads through MiXCR, listing each CDR3 protein once. The sample has 95,000 to 110,000 distinct CDR3 sequences; 16% are singletons. Sequencing was done on a sample of blood. The receptors come from a woman aged 50 to 65 with Graves' hyperthyroidism. The CDR3 runs from the conserved cysteine through the conserved F or W. Fields, in order: J gene, V gene, D gene, clone size, CDR3 protein, CDR3 DNA. The D gene is left open where the match is weak. Size is stated for part of the rows, as once, few or many counts, or as a class when the clone is expanded.

>TRBJ1-4|TRBV28|NA|many
CASRTDRGPTNEKLFF
TGTGCCAGCAGGACGGACCGGGGCCCAACTAATGAAAAACTGTTTTTT
>TRBJ1-6|TRBV20-1|TRBD1|many
CSARDGTGPNSPLHF
TGCAGTGCTAGAGATGGGACAGGGCCAAATTCACCCCTCCACTTT
>TRBJ2-2|TRBV20-1|NA|many
CSATPGANTGELFF
TGCAGTGCCACCCCAGGGGCGAACACCGGGGAGCTGTTTTTT
>TRBJ2-3|TRBV20-1|TRBD1|many
CSARDRGDRVGDTQYF
TGCAGTGCTAGAGATCGGGGGGACAGGGTGGGAGATACGCAGTATTTT
>TRBJ2-7|TRBV20-1|NA|many
CSARGTDTYEQYF
TGCAGTGCTAGAGGGACAGACACCTACGAGCAGTACTTC
>TRBJ2-1|TRBV5-1|TRBD2|many
CASSLVSLAGTSYNEQFF
TGCGCCAGCAGCTTGGTCTCTCTAGCGGGAACCTCCTACAATGAGCAGTTCTTC
>TRBJ2-5|TRBV18|TRBD2|many
CASSLAGKETQYF
TGTGCCAGCTCACTAGCGGGAAAAGAGACCCAGTACTTC
>TRBJ1-1|TRBV28|NA|many
CASRPPTANTEAFF
TGTGCCAGCAGACCCCCGACAGCGAACACTGAAGCTTTCTTT
>TRBJ2-1|TRBV7-9|NA|few
CASSRFDNEQFF
TGTGCCAGCAGCAGGTTTGACAATGAGCAGTTCTTC
>TRBJ1-4|TRBV28|NA|many
CASRLGADEKLFF
TGTGCCAGCAGGTTGGGGGCAGATGAAAAACTGTTTTTT
>TRBJ2-3|TRBV6-1|TRBD2|few
CALKRGNQGRDTQYF
TGTGCCCTAAAGCGGGGGAATCAAGGAAGAGATACGCAGTATTTT
>TRBJ2-7|TRBV5-1|NA|many
CASSFRRDGTYEQYF
TGCGCCAGCAGCTTTCGGCGGGACGGGACCTACGAGCAGTACTTC
>TRBJ1-1|TRBV20-1|NA|many
CSAPRGSTLNAEAFF
TGCAGTGCCCCTAGAGGGAGCACCCTGAACGCTGAAGCTTTCTTT
>TRBJ2-7|TRBV6-5|NA|many
CASSYSTFPYEQYF
TGTGCCAGCAGTTACTCGACTTTTCCCTACGAGCAGTACTTC
>TRBJ1-5|TRBV28|NA|many
CASRGAMSNQPQHF
TGTGCCAGCCGAGGGGCAATGAGCAATCAGCCCCAGCATTTT
>TRBJ2-5|TRBV27|NA|few
CASSFTYPETQYF
TGTGCCAGCAGTTTCACCTACCCTGAGACCCAGTACTTC
>TRBJ2-4|TRBV11-2|TRBD2|many
CASSLRTSGIKNIQYF
TGTGCCAGCAGCCTAAGGACTAGCGGAATAAAAAACATTCAGTACTTC
>TRBJ2-3|TRBV30|NA|many
CAWSVQGISTDTQYF
TGTGCCTGGAGTGTGCAGGGCATTTCCACAGATACGCAGTATTTT
>TRBJ2-3|TRBV20-1|TRBD2|many
CSAGSAMTSGRTDTQYF
TGCAGTGCTGGAAGCGCGATGACTAGCGGGAGAACAGATACGCAGTATTTT
>TRBJ2-6|TRBV6-1|NA|many
CASTPWVQEDSGANVLTF
TGTGCCAGCACCCCATGGGTACAGGAGGACTCTGGGGCCAACGTCCTGACTTTC
>TRBJ1-2|TRBV6-1|NA|many
CASSEAGGYGYTF
TGTGCCAGCAGTGAAGCGGGCGGGTATGGCTACACCTTC
>TRBJ2-7|TRBV7-9|NA|many
CASSQGLAENEQYF
TGTGCCAGCAGCCAGGGACTGGCGGAGAACGAGCAGTACTTC
>TRBJ2-3|TRBV29-1|NA|many
CSVDSGTSTDTQYF
TGCAGCGTCGATAGCGGAACTAGCACAGATACGCAGTATTTT
>TRBJ2-7|TRBV7-3|TRBD2|NA
CASSRPSGSPLGQYF
TGTGCCAGCAGCCGCCCTAGCGGGAGCCCCCTGGGGCAGTACTTC
>TRBJ1-3|TRBV20-1|NA|many
CSARRLVSSGNTIYF
TGCAGTGCTAGACGCTTGGTTAGTTCTGGAAACACCATATATTTT
>TRBJ2-1|TRBV6-1|TRBD2|many
CASSGLAGGVGNEQFF
TGTGCCAGCAGTGGACTAGCGGGAGGGGTGGGCAATGAGCAGTTCTTC
>TRBJ1-3|TRBV6-1|NA|many
CASSYPQDSGNTIYF
TGTGCCAGCAGTTACCCCCAGGACTCTGGAAACACCATATATTTT
>TRBJ1-1|TRBV19|NA|many
CASWGEARTEAFF
TGTGCCAGTTGGGGGGAGGCAAGGACTGAAGCTTTCTTT
>TRBJ2-7|TRBV7-9|NA|many
CASSLMGGVSYEQYF
TGTGCCAGCAGCTTAATGGGCGGGGTCTCCTACGAGCAGTACTTC
>TRBJ2-1|TRBV24-1|NA|few
CATSDFYEQFF
TGTGCCACCAGTGATTTTTATGAGCAGTTCTTC
>TRBJ2-7|TRBV6-1|NA|many
CASGEARIRDEQYF
TGTGCCAGCGGTGAAGCCCGGATAAGAGACGAGCAGTACTTC
>TRBJ2-1|TRBV14|NA|many
CASSQVLREQFF
TGTGCCAGCAGCCAGGTCCTTCGCGAGCAGTTCTTC
>TRBJ2-1|TRBV5-1|NA|many
CASSFGYLGNEQFF
TGCGCCAGCAGCTTTGGGTATCTGGGCAATGAGCAGTTCTTC
>TRBJ1-4|TRBV7-2|NA|NA
CASSLDRGASEKLFF
TGTGCCAGCAGCTTAGATCGGGGGGCCTCTGAAAAACTGTTTTTT
>TRBJ1-4|TRBV28|NA|many
CATSTIDPEKLFF
TGTGCCACCTCTACCATAGACCCCGAAAAACTGTTTTTT
>TRBJ2-3|TRBV3-1|TRBD2|NA
CASSGTSGRPTDTQYF
TGTGCCAGCAGCGGGACTAGCGGGAGGCCCACAGATACGCAGTATTTT
>TRBJ2-2|TRBV6-1|TRBD1|many
CASSMDRVKNTGELFF
TGTGCCAGCAGCATGGACAGGGTGAAGAACACCGGGGAGCTGTTTTTT
>TRBJ2-5|TRBV2|NA|many
CASSDRSPETQYF
TGTGCCAGCAGTGACCGCAGTCCCGAGACCCAGTACTTC
>TRBJ1-5|TRBV20-1|NA|NA
CSARRGSQPQHF
TGCAGTGCTAGGAGGGGGTCTCAGCCCCAGCATTTT
>TRBJ1-1|TRBV30|NA|many
CAWSGDWSGTEAFF
TGTGCCTGGAGCGGGGATTGGAGTGGAACTGAAGCTTTCTTT
>TRBJ1-4|TRBV3-1|TRBD1|NA
CASSRVDRGGEKLFF
TGTGCCAGCAGCCGGGTCGACAGGGGCGGCGAAAAACTGTTTTTT
>TRBJ1-6|TRBV27|NA|many
CASSPNPGQSYNSPLHF
TGTGCCAGCAGTCCTAACCCCGGACAGTCTTATAATTCACCCCTCCACTTT
>TRBJ1-1|TRBV7-3|NA|many
CATPTSLNTEAFF
TGTGCCACACCAACGTCCTTGAACACTGAAGCTTTCTTT
>TRBJ2-2|TRBV9|TRBD1|many
CASRGTGQTGELFF
TGTGCCAGCAGGGGGACAGGACAGACCGGGGAGCTGTTTTTT
>TRBJ2-1|TRBV20-1|TRBD2|many
CSAQGREAFSYEQFF
TGCAGTGCCCAAGGGCGGGAGGCCTTCAGCTATGAGCAGTTCTTC
>TRBJ2-3|TRBV28|NA|many
CASSFDWASNTQYF
TGTGCCAGCAGTTTCGATTGGGCGAGTAATACGCAGTATTTT
>TRBJ2-1|TRBV24-1|TRBD2|many
CATSDLQGTSGAYNEQFF
TGTGCCACCAGTGATTTGCAAGGGACTAGCGGGGCCTACAATGAGCAGTTCTTC
>TRBJ2-1|TRBV30|NA|NA
CAWSVVPYNEQFF
TGTGCCTGGAGTGTCGTACCTTACAATGAGCAGTTCTTC
>TRBJ2-2|TRBV2|TRBD2|many
CASRREGLGTGELFF
TGTGCCAGCCGCCGGGAGGGCCTGGGCACCGGGGAGCTGTTTTTT
>TRBJ2-3|TRBV5-1|TRBD2|many
CASSEAGDQYF
TGCGCCAGCAGTGAGGCGGGAGACCAGTATTTT
>TRBJ2-5|TRBV5-1|NA|many
CASSLAHGTRETQYF
TGCGCCAGCAGCTTGGCCCACGGCACACGGGAGACCCAGTACTTC
>TRBJ1-2|TRBV20-1|TRBD1|many
CSARDLGTGTDYGYTF
TGCAGTGCTAGAGATCTAGGGACAGGGACGGACTATGGCTACACCTTC
>TRBJ2-1|TRBV2|TRBD2|many
CASSKAGGWNEQFF
TGTGCCAGCAGTAAGGCGGGAGGTTGGAATGAGCAGTTCTTC
>TRBJ2-3|TRBV20-1|NA|many
CRGGAASTDTQYF
TGCAGGGGGGGGGCGGCGAGCACAGATACGCAGTATTTT
>TRBJ2-7|TRBV20-1|TRBD2|many
CRPAGTSDYEQYF
TGCAGGCCAGCAGGGACTAGCGACTACGAGCAGTACTTC
>TRBJ2-5|TRBV28|NA|many
CASAQGFTLIRQETQYF
TGTGCCAGCGCCCAAGGTTTCACGCTCATAAGGCAAGAGACCCAGTACTTC
>TRBJ2-1|TRBV7-8|TRBD2|many
CASRLAPSGSVFDNEQFF
TGTGCCAGCAGATTAGCTCCTAGCGGGAGTGTTTTCGACAATGAGCAGTTCTTC
>TRBJ2-5|TRBV5-4|NA|many
CASSSAGILETQYF
TGTGCCAGCAGCTCGGCGGGAATTTTAGAGACCCAGTACTTC
>TRBJ2-1|TRBV7-9|TRBD2|NA
CASSSPAGAYNEQFF
TGTGCCAGCAGCTCGCCGGCGGGAGCTTACAATGAGCAGTTCTTC